This TCR beta chain came from a study of T cell changes during pregnancy in multiple sclerosis. Clones were read by immunoSEQ multiplex PCR, and TCRdb kept only the in-frame ones, dropping some. Seen here are over 25,000 clones, 93% observed once, and the top ten hold less than 0.55%. This TCR derives from a female donor with multiple sclerosis, enrolled in a pregnancy study. The sample was CD4+ T cells from peripheral blood mononuclear cells, taken in the second trimester of pregnancy.

In nucleotides, the CDR3 is TGTGCCAGCAGCTTCGGACTAGCGGGAGGATCCTACGAGCAGTACTTC. Translation: CASSFGLAGGSYEQYF. The V gene is TRBV5-4, the J gene TRBJ2-7; 14 bases are shared with TRBD2. The CDR3 spans 16 residues. V was clipped by 2 bases and J by 1 base; unmatched bases: 2. The V gene's germline CDR1 is SGHNT and CDR2 YYREEE (reference sequence).